Below, 12 T cell receptor beta chains from the same sample are listed, as sequenced in a study. TCRdb redid the calling of the RT-PCR reads with MiXCR, one entry per CDR3 protein. Seen here are 650,000 to 800,000 distinct CDR3 sequences, approximately 15% observed once, and the top ten hold 3% to 4.5%. The sequenced sample was memory CD4+ T cells from blood. The receptors shown here come from a female donor in good health, serving as a healthy control.

In the case of this clonotype: A much larger clonotype is one base distant, so this may be a read error. This chain links TRBV12-3 or TRBV12-4 with TRBJ2-1; D ambiguous. The CDR3 spans 12 residues. DNA of the CDR3: TGTGCCGGCAGCCGGAGATACAATGAGCAGTTCTTC. Protein: CAGSRRYNEQFF.

In this sample, this clonotype turned up many times. The rearrangement joins TRBV6-5 to TRBJ2-3; D unresolved. The ends were cut back, 4 bases at V and 3 bases at J, with 14 bases in the middle. Germline V CDR1 and CDR2: MNHEY, SVGAGI. CDR3 length: 15 amino acids. CDR3 nucleotides: TGTGCCAGCAGTTTTCGGACGGACGGAACAGATACGCAGTATTTT. Residues: CASSFRTDGTDTQYF.

This chain joins TRBV24-1 and TRBJ2-5, with 7 nucleotides matching TRBD1. CDR3 length: 12 residues. Trimming cost V 9 bases and J 3 bases; bases outside gene matches: 3. Germline V gives CDR1 KGHDR, CDR2 SFDVKD. The CDR3 spells CATEGAEETQYF. The DNA for the CDR3 is TGTGCCACCGAGGGGGCCGAAGAGACCCAGTACTTC.

On this clonotype: It is likely a read error, because the conserved phenylalanine at the end of the CDR3 is missing. CDR3 sequence (DNA): TGCAGTGCTAGATTCATCCAAGAGACCCAGTACTTA. Translation gives CSARFIQETQYL. This chain connects TRBV20-1 to TRBJ2-5, with no clear D. Germline CDR1 reads DFQATT; CDR2 reads SNEGSKA (reference sequence). The CDR3 runs 12 residues. With 2 bases removed from V and 1 base from J, the gap between germline ends came to 5 bases.

This chain joins TRBV12-3 or TRBV12-4 and TRBJ2-7; possibly TRBD2 for D (7 bases). CDR3 length: 14 amino acids. The V end was cut by 4 bases, the J end by 6 bases, with 16 bases between. This CDR3 is CASSWGGLRFEQYF. For the CDR3, the DNA is TGTGCCAGCAGTTGGGGGGGGCTCAGGTTCGAGCAGTACTTC.

This clonotype has ten or more counts. This rearrangement joins TRBV7-8 to TRBJ1-5, with D possibly TRBD1 on 5 matching bases. Between the trimmed V and J ends, which lost 5 bases and 6 bases, there was a span of 17 bases. Germline-derived CDR1 and CDR2 are SGHVS and FQNEAQ. The CDR3 is 15 amino acids. The CDR3 DNA reads as TGTGCCAGCAGCGCCTGGGAGGGACCGAGTCAGCCCCAGCATTTT. It is translated as CASSAWEGPSQPQHF. Complete variable domain (other parts from reference TRBV7-8 and TRBJ1-5): GAGVSQSPRYKVAKRGQDVALRCDPISGHVSLFWYQQALGQGPEFLTYFQNEAQLDKSGLPSDRFFAERPEGSVSTLKIQRTQQEDSAVYLCASSAWEGPSQPQHFGDGTRLSIL.

In DNA form, the CDR3 reads TGTGCCAGCAGCTTAGATACAGGGAGGGCCTACGAGCAGTACTTC. This sequence encodes CASSLDTGRAYEQYF. The chain links TRBV7-2 to TRBJ2-7; the D gene is possibly TRBD2 (7 bases). This CDR3 region has 15 residues. Looked up from germline, CDR1 is SGHTA and CDR2 is FQGNSA. V gave up 1 base and J gave up 2 bases, with 12 bases separating them.

This clonotype was detected a few times. J is TRBJ2-5 and V is TRBV7-3, with D perhaps TRBD1 (5 bases). V lost 2 bases and J 5 bases, leaving 9 bases between the germline ends. Looked up from germline, CDR1 is SGHTA and CDR2 is FQGTGA. The CDR3 consists of 13 residues. The CDR3 loop reads CASSLWKGETQYF. CDR3 nucleotides: TGTGCCAGCAGCTTATGGAAGGGGGAGACCCAGTACTTC.

This clonotype was seen only a few times. The rearrangement joins TRBV10-3 to TRBJ1-6, with 7 bases matching TRBD1. J lost 10 bases, V lost 6 bases, and 3 bases had no gene match. The CDR3 spans 12 residues. The germline CDR1 and CDR2 sequences are ENHRY and SYGVKD. The CDR3 nucleotides are TGTGCCATCAGCGACAGGGACTCACCCCTCCACTTT. The encoded protein is CAISDRDSPLHF.

The chain combines TRBV12-3 or TRBV12-4 with TRBJ2-1; 8 bases are a match to TRBD2. After removal of 6 bases from V and 5 bases from J, the junction contained 12 bases not matched to a gene. The CDR3 totals 16 residues. The DNA of the CDR3 is TGTGCCAGCAGACACCTGCTAGCGGGCGCCGACAATGAGCAGTTCTTC. Amino acids: CASRHLLAGADNEQFF.

In this sample, this clonotype turned up many times. The chain links TRBV29-1 to TRBJ1-2, with 8 bases that match TRBD1. In germline, CDR1 is SQVTM, CDR2 ANQGSEA. J was trimmed by 5 bases and V by 5 bases; bases with no gene match: 1. The CDR3 spans 11 residues. CDR3 DNA sequence: TGCAGCGTTCAGGGGGCGTATGGCTACACCTTC. The encoded protein is CSVQGAYGYTF. The entire variable domain, with the rest obtained from reference TRBV29-1 and TRBJ1-2, is as follows: SAVISQKPSRDICQRGTSLTIQCQVDSQVTMMFWYRQQPGQSLTLIATANQGSEATYESGFVIDKFPISRPNLTFSTLTVSNMSPEDSSIYLCSVQGAYGYTFGSGTRLTVV.

This sequence joins TRBV5-1 and TRBJ2-7; 7 bases match TRBD2. Germline lookup yields CDR1 SGHRS and CDR2 YFSETQ. CDR3 length: 17 amino acids. The V segment lost 3 bases and the J segment 1 base; nucleotides outside the gene matches: 13. CDR3 region: CASSWSPSGGISYEQYF. CDR3 coding DNA: TGCGCCAGCAGCTGGAGCCCTTCCGGGGGGATATCCTACGAGCAGTACTTC. Full variable domain (rest looked up from reference TRBV5-1 and TRBJ2-7): KAGVTQTPRYLIKTRGQQVTLSCSPISGHRSVSWYQQTPGQGLQFLFEYFSETQRNKGNFPGRFSGRQFSNSRSEMNVSTLELGDSALYLCASSWSPSGGISYEQYFGPGTRLTVT.